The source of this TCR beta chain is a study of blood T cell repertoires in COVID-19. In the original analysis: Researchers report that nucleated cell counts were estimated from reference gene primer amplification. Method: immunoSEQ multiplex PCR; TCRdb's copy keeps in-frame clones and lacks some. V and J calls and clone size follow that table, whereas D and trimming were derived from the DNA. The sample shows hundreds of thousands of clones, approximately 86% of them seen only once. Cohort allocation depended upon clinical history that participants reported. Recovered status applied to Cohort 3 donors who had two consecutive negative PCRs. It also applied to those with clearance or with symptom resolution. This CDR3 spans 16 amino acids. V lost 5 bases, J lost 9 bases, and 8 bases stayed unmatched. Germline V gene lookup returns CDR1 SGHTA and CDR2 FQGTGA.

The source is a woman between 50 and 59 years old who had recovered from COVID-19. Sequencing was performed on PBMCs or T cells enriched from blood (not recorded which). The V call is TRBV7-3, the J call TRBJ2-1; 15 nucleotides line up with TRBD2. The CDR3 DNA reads TGTGCCAGCAGCCCTTGGACTAGCGGGAGGGCTAGTGAGCAGTTCTTC. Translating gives CASSPWTSGRASEQFF.